One sample yielded the 21 T cell receptor beta chains listed below, sequenced in a study of shared clonotypes between healthy human individuals. The data were produced by immunoSEQ multiplex PCR, yet TCRdb's version contains in-frame clones alone and is incomplete. There are more than 1,200,000 clones in the sample; approximately 98.5% occur only once, and approximately 0.38% lies in the top ten. The sequenced sample consisted of naive CD4+ T cells sorted from blood. Subset denoted: CD45RA+ positively selected. The receptors originated from a man younger than 45 in good health.

This clone was counted a single time. The rearrangement links TRBV11-2 to TRBJ2-3, with unresolved D. The CDR3 totals 16 residues. Trimming removed 0 bases from V and 0 bases from J, with 10 bases in between. Germline assignment: CDR1 SGHAT and CDR2 FQNNGV. The CDR3 spells CASSLDPHLSTDTQYF. The CDR3 DNA is TGTGCCAGCAGCTTAGATCCGCATCTAAGCACAGATACGCAGTATTTT.

The chain recombines TRBV19 with TRBJ2-2; D is tentatively TRBD1 or TRBD2 (5 bases each). V was cut by 7 bases and J by 4 bases, with 13 bases left in between. This CDR3 comprises 14 residues. The V gene's germline CDR1 is LNHDA and CDR2 SQIVND (reference sequence). The CDR3 is CASKVLGATGELFF. The CDR3, as DNA: TGTGCCAGTAAAGTCCTCGGGGCCACCGGGGAGCTGTTTTTT.

The chain links TRBV18 to TRBJ1-2, with D perhaps TRBD1 (6 bases). CDR3 length: 18 residues. Germline CDR1 is KGHSH and CDR2 is LQKENI. V lost 2 bases and J lost 0, with 19 bases in between. Written as DNA, the CDR3 is TGTGCCAGCTCACCATGGGGGCCCGACCGCCTGGCTAACTATGGCTACACCTTC. This sequence encodes CASSPWGPDRLANYGYTF.

V usage is TRBV12-5 and J usage is TRBJ1-1; D is ambiguous. In germline, CDR1 is LGHNT, CDR2 FRNRAP. The CDR3 has 13 amino acids. V shed 1 base and J shed 4 bases, with 7 bases lying between them. The CDR3: CASGLAFTTEAFF. CDR3 bases: TGTGCTAGTGGTTTGGCGTTTACCACTGAAGCTTTCTTT.

This clone was seen more than once but under ten times. This chain joins TRBV7-2 and TRBJ2-3; possibly TRBD2 for D (6 bases). Between the trimmed V and J ends, which lost 4 bases and 5 bases, there was a span of 16 bases. Per the germline V gene, CDR1 is SGHTA and CDR2 is FQGNSA. CDR3 length equals 15 residues. The DNA for the CDR3 is TGTGCCAGCAGCTCCCACAGAGGGCGGGGAGATACGCAGTATTTT. Translation gives CASSSHRGRGDTQYF.

The chain employs TRBV5-4 and TRBJ2-1; D unclear. The CDR3 is made up of 14 amino acids. Germline V gene data show CDR1 as SGHNT and CDR2 as YYREEE (reference sequence). The ends were cut back, 6 bases at V and 4 bases at J, with 14 bases in the middle. CDR3 sequence reads: CASTETSTYNEQFF. DNA for the CDR3: TGTGCCAGCACCGAAACTTCGACGTACAATGAGCAGTTCTTC.

This rearrangement joins TRBV5-1 to TRBJ2-3; 14 bases line up with TRBD2. CDR1 SGHRS and CDR2 YFSETQ come from the germline V gene. The CDR3 covers 20 residues. Trimming took 2 bases from V and 9 from J; bases not matched to a gene: 20. The CDR3 DNA reads as TGCGCCAGCAGCTTTATACGACTAGCGGGAGGGCCAGAAGCACATGGGACGCAGTATTTT. Translated: CASSFIRLAGGPEAHGTQYF.

CDR3 loop: CATSRAGGNTEAFF. The CDR3, as DNA: TGTGCCACCAGCAGAGCCGGGGGCAACACTGAAGCTTTCTTT. The chain recombines TRBV15 with TRBJ1-1, with TRBD1 as a possible D gene (6 bases). The CDR3 extends over 14 amino acids. Per germline, CDR1 LNHNV and CDR2 YYDKDF (reference sequence). The V and J ends lost 1 base and 2 bases respectively, with 8 bases between them. Combining the CDR3 with reference TRBV15 and TRBJ1-1 gives the whole variable domain DAMVIQNPRYQVTQFGKPVTLSCSQTLNHNVMYWYQQKSSQAPKLLFHYYDKDFNNEADTPDNFQSRRPNTSFCFLDIRSPGLGDTAMYLCATSRAGGNTEAFFGQGTRLTVV.

V usage is TRBV5-4 and J usage is TRBJ1-1; D unresolved. CDR3 size: 12 residues. The V gene's germline CDR1 is SGHNT and CDR2 YYREEE (reference sequence). Trimming removed 0 bases from V and 3 bases from J, with 3 bases in between. CDR3 in amino acids: CASSLGHTEAFF. In DNA, the CDR3 is TGTGCCAGCAGCTTGGGTCACACTGAAGCTTTCTTT.

This chain links TRBV6-1 with TRBJ1-5; no firm D call. Germline CDR1 and CDR2: MNHNS and SASEGT. This CDR3 has 13 residues. Trimming left V 2 bases short and J 5 bases short, with 7 bases between. This chain's CDR3 is CASSEIGDQPQHF. The CDR3 bases are TGTGCCAGCAGTGAAATCGGCGATCAGCCCCAGCATTTT.

The chain couples TRBV6-4 to TRBJ2-6; D is unclear. Trimming cost V 4 bases and J 1 base, with 14 bases left between them. The germline V gene encodes CDR1 MRHNA and CDR2 SNTAGT. The CDR3 has 17 residues. The CDR3 nucleotides read TGTGCCAGCAGTGTTTTTGGCAGCTCTTCTGGGGCCAACGTCCTGACTTTC. Its translation is CASSVFGSSSGANVLTF.

The genes are TRBV6-5 and TRBJ2-7; the match to TRBD1 covers 10 bases. The CDR3 is 14 amino acids. CDR1 MNHEY and CDR2 SVGAGI come from the germline V gene. Losses at the gene ends were 6 bases for V and 5 bases for J; bases not matched to a gene: 7. CDR3 protein: CASSPRDRGHEQYF. Written as DNA, the CDR3 is TGTGCCAGCAGCCCACGGGACAGGGGACACGAGCAGTACTTC.

V is TRBV5-1 and J is TRBJ2-4, with TRBD1 matching 9 bases. This CDR3 is 19 amino acids long. CDR1 is SGHRS, CDR2 YFSETQ, per germline. V was pared by 4 bases and J by 1 base, with 15 bases of the junction left unmatched. CDR3: CASSAEWDREEYAKNIQYF. The CDR3 DNA follows: TGCGCCAGCAGCGCCGAATGGGACAGGGAAGAGTATGCCAAAAACATTCAGTACTTC.

J is TRBJ2-7 and V is TRBV30; 8 positions match TRBD1. The CDR3 consists of 14 residues. Germline CDR1 and CDR2: GTSNPN and SVGIG (reference sequence). V lost 3 bases and J lost 9; bases outside the gene matches: 13. The CDR3, as DNA: TGTGCCTGGAGCTCACGGACAGGGAAACGGGCGCAGTACTTC. Its protein product is CAWSSRTGKRAQYF.

This CDR3 reads CASSPRRLGTDTQYF. CDR3 nucleotides: TGTGCCAGCTCCCCCCGAAGGTTGGGCACAGATACGCAGTATTTT. The chain combines TRBV18 with TRBJ2-3; D gene unclear. CDR1 and CDR2 from the germline V gene are KGHSH and LQKENI. The CDR3 extends over 15 amino acids. V lost 6 bases, J lost 1 base, and 14 bases lay in between.

The chain carries TRBV28 and TRBJ2-2, with 8 bases lining up with TRBD2. J lost 5 bases, V lost 5 bases, and 10 bases had no gene match. CDR3 size: 16 residues. CDR1 and CDR2 (germline): MDHEN, SYDVKM. CDR3: CASSSRAGVGTGELFF. CDR3 bases: TGTGCCAGCAGTAGTCGAGCGGGAGTGGGGACCGGGGAGCTGTTTTTT.

The V and J genes are TRBV10-3 and TRBJ1-1; D unresolved. There are 15 residues in the CDR3. CDR1 and CDR2 (germline): ENHRY, SYGVKD. Trimming shortened V by 2 bases and J by 0 bases, and 10 bases separated the two germline ends. In DNA, the CDR3 is TGTGCCATCAGTGAGCCAACAGCCATGAACACTGAAGCTTTCTTT. Its protein product is CAISEPTAMNTEAFF.

The chain employs TRBV28 and TRBJ1-1; a possible D gene is TRBD1 (5 bases). The V end lost 7 bases, the J end lost 1 base, and 13 bases lay between the germline ends. Germline V CDR1 and CDR2: MDHEN, SYDVKM. This CDR3 region has 14 residues. The CDR3 sequence: CASKSGTANTEAFF. The CDR3 DNA reads TGTGCCAGCAAATCCGGGACGGCGAACACTGAAGCTTTCTTT.

The J gene is TRBJ2-7, the V gene TRBV5-4, with 7 bases that match TRBD1. V lost 5 bases, J lost 6 bases, and 5 bases stayed unmatched. Germline CDR1 and CDR2: SGHNT and YYREEE (reference sequence). The CDR3 is 12 residues long. The CDR3 protein is CASSRQGFEQYF. CDR3 DNA sequence: TGTGCCAGCAGTCGACAGGGATTCGAGCAGTACTTC.

The chain recombines TRBV11-1 with TRBJ2-3, with 9 bases identical to TRBD2. After removal of 5 bases from V and 3 bases from J, the junction contained 6 bases not matched to a gene. This CDR3 contains 15 residues. CDR1 is SGHAT and CDR2 is FQDESV in the germline V gene (reference sequence). CDR3 loop: CASSLRTSETDTQYF. Written as DNA, the CDR3 is TGTGCCAGCAGCCTAAGGACTAGCGAAACAGATACGCAGTATTTT.

This chain connects TRBV7-9 to TRBJ2-7; D gene unclear. The CDR3 runs 12 residues. Germline CDR1 is SEHNR and CDR2 is FQNEAQ (reference sequence). Trimming left V 6 bases short and J 4 bases short, with 10 bases between. This CDR3 is CASRSDGYEQYF. The CDR3 region has the DNA TGTGCCAGCAGATCCGACGGATACGAGCAGTACTTC.